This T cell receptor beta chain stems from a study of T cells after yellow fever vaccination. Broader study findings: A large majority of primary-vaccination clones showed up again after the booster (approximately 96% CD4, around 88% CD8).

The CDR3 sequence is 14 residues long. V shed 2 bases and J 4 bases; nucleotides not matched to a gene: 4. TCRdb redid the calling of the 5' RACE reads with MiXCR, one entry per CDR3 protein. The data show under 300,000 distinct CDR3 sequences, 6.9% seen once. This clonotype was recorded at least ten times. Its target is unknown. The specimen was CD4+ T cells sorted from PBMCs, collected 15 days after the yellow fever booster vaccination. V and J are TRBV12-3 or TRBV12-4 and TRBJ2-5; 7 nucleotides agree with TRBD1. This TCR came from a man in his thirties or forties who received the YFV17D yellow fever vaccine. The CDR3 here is CASSLRGQRETQYF. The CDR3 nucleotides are TGTGCCAGCAGTTTAAGGGGACAGCGAGAGACCCAGTACTTC.